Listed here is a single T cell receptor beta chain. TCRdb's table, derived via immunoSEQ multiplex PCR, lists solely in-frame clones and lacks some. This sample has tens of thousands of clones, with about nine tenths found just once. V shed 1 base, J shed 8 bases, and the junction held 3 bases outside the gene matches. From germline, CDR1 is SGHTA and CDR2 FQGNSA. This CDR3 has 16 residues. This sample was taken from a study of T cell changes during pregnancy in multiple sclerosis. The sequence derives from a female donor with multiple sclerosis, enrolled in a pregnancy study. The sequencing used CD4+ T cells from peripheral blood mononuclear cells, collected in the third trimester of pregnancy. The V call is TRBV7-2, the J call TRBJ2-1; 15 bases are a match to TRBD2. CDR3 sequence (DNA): TGTGCCAGCAGCTTAGTGGGACTAGCGGGAGGACATGAGCAGTTCTTC. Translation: CASSLVGLAGGHEQFF.